Listed below are T cell receptor beta chains from one sample, sequenced in a study of T-cell memory formation after mild COVID-19. TCRdb re-derived calls from the 5' RACE reads in MiXCR, one entry per CDR3 protein. The sample holds about 620,000 distinct CDR3 sequences, 15% to 20% seen once. What was sequenced was PBMCs or a T cell subset sorted from them (not recorded which). These receptors were collected from an adult woman who had mild COVID-19 (a few samples of this study predate the infection). Cell type and time point are not known. The CDR3 runs from the conserved cysteine through the conserved F or W. Each record gives: V gene, D gene, clone size, J gene, CDR3 protein, CDR3 DNA. D genes are given only for firm matches. Part of the rows lack a size; the others show once, few, many or a class for expanded clones.

v_gene: TRBV11-2
d_gene: .
abundance: few
j_gene: TRBJ1-4
CDR3aa: CASSLGDLLINEKLFF
CDR3nt: TGTGCCAGCAGCTTAGGGGACTTACTGATTAATGAAAAACTGTTTTTT

v_gene: TRBV12-3/TRBV12-4
d_gene: .
abundance: .
j_gene: TRBJ2-1
CDR3aa: CASSLSREFHEQFF
CDR3nt: TGTGCCAGCAGTTTGAGCCGGGAGTTCCATGAGCAGTTCTTC

v_gene: TRBV11-2
d_gene: .
abundance: few
j_gene: TRBJ1-4
CDR3aa: CASSPSWNLNEKLFF
CDR3nt: TGTGCCAGCAGCCCGTCGTGGAACTTGAATGAAAAACTGTTTTTT

v_gene: TRBV19
d_gene: TRBD1
abundance: few
j_gene: TRBJ2-2
CDR3aa: CASSTTGGTGELFF
CDR3nt: TGTGCCAGTAGTACCACAGGGGGCACCGGGGAGCTGTTTTTT

v_gene: TRBV3-1
d_gene: .
abundance: .
j_gene: TRBJ1-1
CDR3aa: CASSPFWAARDTEAFF
CDR3nt: TGTGCCAGCAGCCCCTTTTGGGCCGCGAGGGACACTGAAGCTTTCTTT

v_gene: TRBV6-5
d_gene: .
abundance: few
j_gene: TRBJ2-3
CDR3aa: CASSYSPRRTDTQYF
CDR3nt: TGTGCCAGCAGTTACTCTCCTAGGCGCACAGATACGCAGTATTTT

v_gene: TRBV24-1
d_gene: TRBD1
abundance: few
j_gene: TRBJ2-3
CDR3aa: CATSDFGTGKFLLDTQYF
CDR3nt: TGTGCCACCAGTGATTTCGGGACAGGGAAGTTCCTTCTGGATACGCAGTATTTT

v_gene: TRBV3-1
d_gene: TRBD2
abundance: few
j_gene: TRBJ2-3
CDR3aa: CASSQDGSGALTDTQYF
CDR3nt: TGTGCCAGCAGCCAAGATGGTAGCGGGGCTCTCACAGATACGCAGTATTTT

v_gene: TRBV7-2
d_gene: .
abundance: .
j_gene: TRBJ2-1
CDR3aa: CASTHGGPPYNEQFF
CDR3nt: TGTGCCAGCACCCACGGGGGGCCTCCCTACAATGAGCAGTTCTTC

v_gene: TRBV5-4
d_gene: TRBD2
abundance: .
j_gene: TRBJ2-3
CDR3aa: CASSFRGLAGVGTDTQYF
CDR3nt: TGTGCCAGCAGCTTTCGAGGACTAGCGGGAGTGGGCACAGATACGCAGTATTTT

v_gene: TRBV9
d_gene: TRBD1
abundance: .
j_gene: TRBJ2-4
CDR3aa: CASEPGQGVDIQYF
CDR3nt: TGTGCCAGCGAACCGGGACAGGGGGTAGACATTCAGTACTTC

v_gene: TRBV5-1
d_gene: TRBD1
abundance: few
j_gene: TRBJ1-1
CDR3aa: CASSFTTGANTEAFF
CDR3nt: TGCGCCAGCAGCTTTACGACAGGGGCGAACACTGAAGCTTTCTTT

v_gene: TRBV18
d_gene: .
abundance: .
j_gene: TRBJ2-1
CDR3aa: CASSPPLSITEQFF
CDR3nt: TGTGCCAGCTCACCGCCCTTAAGTATCACTGAGCAGTTCTTC

v_gene: TRBV5-6
d_gene: .
abundance: few
j_gene: TRBJ2-1
CDR3aa: CASSLAYGPYNEQFF
CDR3nt: TGTGCCAGCAGCTTGGCGTATGGCCCCTACAATGAGCAGTTCTTC

v_gene: TRBV24-1
d_gene: .
abundance: .
j_gene: TRBJ1-2
CDR3aa: CATSESTDEYGYTF
CDR3nt: TGTGCCACCAGTGAGTCCACAGATGAATATGGCTACACCTTC

v_gene: TRBV7-6
d_gene: TRBD2
abundance: .
j_gene: TRBJ2-2
CDR3aa: CASSPGTSANTGELFF
CDR3nt: TGTGCCAGCAGCCCCGGGACTAGCGCGAACACCGGGGAGCTGTTTTTT

v_gene: TRBV19
d_gene: TRBD2
abundance: few
j_gene: TRBJ2-7
CDR3aa: CASTLREGKHYEQYF
CDR3nt: TGTGCCAGTACCCTCCGGGAGGGCAAGCACTACGAGCAGTACTTC

v_gene: TRBV5-6
d_gene: .
abundance: .
j_gene: TRBJ2-2
CDR3aa: CASSLWFGGANTGELFF
CDR3nt: TGTGCCAGCAGCTTGTGGTTCGGGGGTGCGAACACCGGGGAGCTGTTTTTT

v_gene: TRBV7-6
d_gene: TRBD2
abundance: .
j_gene: TRBJ2-3
CDR3aa: CASSLAGLETDTQYF
CDR3nt: TGTGCCAGCAGCTTAGCGGGACTAGAAACAGATACGCAGTATTTT

v_gene: TRBV4-1
d_gene: .
abundance: .
j_gene: TRBJ2-2
CDR3aa: CASSQVLLRGLSGGELFF
CDR3nt: TGCGCCAGCAGCCAAGTCCTACTCCGGGGCTTAAGTGGCGGGGAGCTGTTTTTT

v_gene: TRBV10-3
d_gene: .
abundance: .
j_gene: TRBJ1-1
CDR3aa: CAISWTENTEAFF
CDR3nt: TGTGCCATCAGCTGGACCGAGAACACTGAAGCTTTCTTT

v_gene: TRBV15
d_gene: TRBD2
abundance: few
j_gene: TRBJ2-5
CDR3aa: CATSERRAGRETQYF
CDR3nt: TGTGCCACCAGCGAGCGAAGAGCGGGGAGGGAGACCCAGTACTTC

v_gene: TRBV29-1
d_gene: TRBD1
abundance: few
j_gene: TRBJ1-2
CDR3aa: CSARTGSADYGYTF
CDR3nt: TGCAGCGCAAGGACAGGAAGTGCGGACTATGGCTACACCTTC

v_gene: TRBV6-5
d_gene: .
abundance: few
j_gene: TRBJ2-2
CDR3aa: CASQGGSVTGELFF
CDR3nt: TGTGCCAGTCAAGGGGGTTCGGTCACCGGGGAGCTGTTTTTT

v_gene: TRBV20-1
d_gene: TRBD1
abundance: few
j_gene: TRBJ2-2
CDR3aa: CSARDRGLSGELFF
CDR3nt: TGCAGTGCTAGGGACAGGGGGCTATCCGGGGAGCTGTTTTTT

v_gene: TRBV12-3/TRBV12-4
d_gene: .
abundance: few
j_gene: TRBJ2-2
CDR3aa: CASSRATNTGELFF
CDR3nt: TGTGCCAGCAGCCGGGCTACTAACACCGGGGAGCTGTTTTTT

v_gene: TRBV12-3/TRBV12-4
d_gene: .
abundance: .
j_gene: TRBJ1-1
CDR3aa: CASSRPPGTEAFF
CDR3nt: TGTGCCAGCAGCCGGCCCCCGGGGACTGAAGCTTTCTTT

v_gene: TRBV6-5
d_gene: TRBD1
abundance: few
j_gene: TRBJ1-6
CDR3aa: CASSYSNTGGSSPLHF
CDR3nt: TGTGCCAGCAGTTACTCCAACACAGGGGGCAGTTCACCCCTCCACTTT

v_gene: TRBV5-1
d_gene: TRBD1
abundance: .
j_gene: TRBJ1-1
CDR3aa: CASRGGQGHTEAFF
CDR3nt: TGCGCCAGCAGAGGAGGACAGGGACACACTGAAGCTTTCTTT

v_gene: TRBV5-1
d_gene: TRBD2
abundance: few
j_gene: TRBJ2-7
CDR3aa: CASSPVASGRMPSYEQYF
CDR3nt: TGCGCCAGCAGCCCCGTGGCTAGCGGGAGAATGCCCTCCTACGAGCAGTACTTC

v_gene: TRBV19
d_gene: .
abundance: few
j_gene: TRBJ1-5
CDR3aa: CASSRRLSNQPQHF
CDR3nt: TGTGCCAGTAGTCGACGGCTCAGCAATCAGCCCCAGCATTTT

v_gene: TRBV5-6
d_gene: TRBD1
abundance: .
j_gene: TRBJ1-2
CDR3aa: CASSSQNNPGTGRRIYYGYTF
CDR3nt: TGTGCCAGCAGCTCCCAAAATAACCCCGGGACAGGGCGCCGAATTTACTATGGCTACACCTTC

v_gene: TRBV20-1
d_gene: .
abundance: .
j_gene: TRBJ2-7
CDR3aa: CSALPLGQLRADEQYF
CDR3nt: TGCAGTGCCCTACCCTTAGGACAGCTAAGGGCGGACGAGCAGTACTTC

v_gene: TRBV4-1
d_gene: .
abundance: .
j_gene: TRBJ2-7
CDR3aa: CASSQPRESYEQYF
CDR3nt: TGCGCCAGCAGCCAACCAAGGGAGTCTTACGAGCAGTACTTC

v_gene: TRBV7-3
d_gene: TRBD2
abundance: .
j_gene: TRBJ2-2
CDR3aa: CASSSPGGGNTGELFF
CDR3nt: TGTGCCAGCAGCTCCCCCGGGGGGGGAAACACCGGGGAGCTGTTTTTT

v_gene: TRBV7-2
d_gene: .
abundance: .
j_gene: TRBJ2-7
CDR3aa: CASSTRRARGAYEQYF
CDR3nt: TGTGCCAGCAGCACACGGCGGGCCCGAGGGGCCTACGAGCAGTACTTC

v_gene: TRBV7-3
d_gene: .
abundance: few
j_gene: TRBJ2-1
CDR3aa: CASSLVGRYNEQFF
CDR3nt: TGTGCCAGCAGCTTAGTCGGCAGGTACAATGAGCAGTTCTTC

v_gene: TRBV30
d_gene: .
abundance: .
j_gene: TRBJ1-2
CDR3aa: CAWGRGPTRGYTF
CDR3nt: TGTGCCTGGGGGCGAGGACCAACGAGGGGCTACACCTTC

v_gene: TRBV12-3/TRBV12-4
d_gene: .
abundance: .
j_gene: TRBJ2-5
CDR3aa: CASTLRGTQYF
CDR3nt: TGTGCCAGCACCTTAAGAGGGACCCAGTACTTC

v_gene: TRBV20-1
d_gene: TRBD2
abundance: few
j_gene: TRBJ2-1
CDR3aa: CSARDKARTSREFF
CDR3nt: TGCAGTGCTAGAGATAAGGCGAGGACTAGTCGGGAGTTCTTC

v_gene: TRBV7-9
d_gene: .
abundance: many
j_gene: TRBJ2-7
CDR3aa: CASSSTNEQYF
CDR3nt: TGTGCCAGCAGCTCCACCAACGAGCAGTACTTC

v_gene: TRBV12-3/TRBV12-4
d_gene: .
abundance: few
j_gene: TRBJ1-1
CDR3aa: CASSFWEVDTEAFF
CDR3nt: TGTGCCAGCAGTTTCTGGGAAGTGGACACTGAAGCTTTCTTT

v_gene: TRBV5-1
d_gene: TRBD1
abundance: few
j_gene: TRBJ2-3
CDR3aa: CASSLGGQTPTDTQYF
CDR3nt: TGCGCCAGCAGCTTGGGGGGACAGACCCCCACAGATACGCAGTATTTT

v_gene: TRBV5-1
d_gene: .
abundance: few
j_gene: TRBJ2-3
CDR3aa: CASSSPGLDTQYF
CDR3nt: TGCGCCAGCAGCTCGCCGGGGTTGGATACGCAGTATTTT

v_gene: TRBV14
d_gene: TRBD1
abundance: .
j_gene: TRBJ1-1
CDR3aa: CASSPGTGGRTFF
CDR3nt: TGTGCCAGCAGCCCTGGGACAGGGGGCAGAACTTTCTTT

v_gene: TRBV14
d_gene: .
abundance: .
j_gene: TRBJ2-7
CDR3aa: CASSQGWGEGFYEQYF
CDR3nt: TGTGCCAGCAGCCAAGGTTGGGGGGAAGGTTTCTACGAGCAGTACTTC

v_gene: TRBV3-1
d_gene: TRBD1
abundance: many
j_gene: TRBJ1-6
CDR3aa: CASSQERTGGVYSPLHF
CDR3nt: TGTGCCAGCAGCCAAGAAAGGACAGGGGGCGTTTATTCACCCCTCCACTTT

v_gene: TRBV20-1
d_gene: TRBD2
abundance: few
j_gene: TRBJ2-7
CDR3aa: CSARDASGVTYEQYF
CDR3nt: TGCAGTGCTAGAGATGCTAGCGGGGTTACCTACGAGCAGTACTTC

v_gene: TRBV18
d_gene: .
abundance: many
j_gene: TRBJ2-3
CDR3aa: CASSQGYTDTQYF
CDR3nt: TGTGCCAGCTCACAGGGATACACAGATACGCAGTATTTT

v_gene: TRBV5-1
d_gene: TRBD2
abundance: many
j_gene: TRBJ2-5
CDR3aa: CASSFNSGGISETQYF
CDR3nt: TGCGCCAGCAGCTTTAATAGCGGGGGAATCTCAGAGACCCAGTACTTC

v_gene: TRBV7-6
d_gene: .
abundance: .
j_gene: TRBJ1-1
CDR3aa: CACSSRGTEAFF
CDR3nt: TGTGCCTGCAGCTCCCGGGGCACTGAAGCTTTCTTT

v_gene: TRBV20-1
d_gene: .
abundance: .
j_gene: TRBJ2-4
CDR3aa: CSAPDGDGKNIQYF
CDR3nt: TGCAGTGCTCCCGACGGGGATGGAAAAAACATTCAGTACTTC

v_gene: TRBV2
d_gene: .
abundance: many
j_gene: TRBJ2-7
CDR3aa: CASRDGPSYEQYF
CDR3nt: TGTGCCAGCAGGGACGGGCCCTCCTACGAGCAGTACTTC

v_gene: TRBV12-3/TRBV12-4
d_gene: .
abundance: many
j_gene: TRBJ2-3
CDR3aa: CASSLRDSTDTQYF
CDR3nt: TGTGCCAGCAGCTTACGGGACAGCACAGATACGCAGTATTTT

v_gene: TRBV7-9
d_gene: .
abundance: .
j_gene: TRBJ2-1
CDR3aa: CASSLGRADNEQFF
CDR3nt: TGTGCCAGCAGCCTGGGACGGGCAGACAATGAGCAGTTCTTC